This T cell receptor (beta chain) came from a study of blood T cell repertoires in COVID-19. Across the study: Acute and convalescent COVID-19 samples came from the United States, Italy and Spain. PBMCs, B-cell-depleted T cells, or T cells were the source of the cDNA or gDNA that made up the material.

Authors' data handling: Reference gene primer amplification in the assay estimated nucleated cell counts. Produced via immunoSEQ multiplex PCR; TCRdb's table is partial and in-frame only. V, J and clone size are taken as reported in that table, and D and trimming were inferred from the DNA itself. The sample records around 250,000 clones, almost 90% being singletons. CDR3 length equals 16 residues. Germline CDR1 SGHAT, CDR2 FQNNGV. Trimming cost V 5 bases and J 2 bases, with 16 bases left between them. Seattle participants joined during active infection and were tracked over time. This receptor was taken from a woman in her fifties or sixties with COVID-19, enrolled during active disease. The gene calls are TRBV11-2 and TRBJ2-1; perhaps TRBD2 as D (6 bases). Sequencing input: peripheral blood. This chain's CDR3 is CASSRSRRAAYNEQFF. In DNA form, the CDR3 reads TGTGCCAGCAGCCGGAGTAGGAGGGCCGCCTACAATGAGCAGTTCTTC. Full variable domain (outside the CDR3, taken from reference TRBV11-2 and TRBJ2-1): EAGVAQSPRYKIIEKRQSVAFWCNPISGHATLYWYQQILGQGPKLLIQFQNNGVVDDSQLPKDRFSAERLKGVDSTLKIQPAKLEDSAVYLCASSRSRRAAYNEQFFGPGTRLTVL.